Listed below are T cell receptor beta chains from one sample, sequenced in a study of identical twins. TCRdb redid the calling of the 5' RACE reads with MiXCR, one entry per CDR3 protein. The sample lists under 350,000 distinct CDR3 sequences, roughly 9.7% occurring once. The same sample was also used in a study of yellow fever vaccine responses in identical twins.

The sample comprised CD8+ T cells sorted from blood. All receptors come from a young woman in good health. Both conserved end residues are part of each CDR3.

TRBJ2-5	TRBV7-2	CASSGRPTSGGPYF
TRBJ2-3	TRBV4-3	CASSQGRGYTDTQYF
TRBJ2-1	TRBV27	CASSLYGSGKSYNEQFF
TRBJ2-3	TRBV24-1	CATSDPKGGVADTQYF
TRBJ2-7	TRBV4-3	CASSPGQPTYEQYF
TRBJ2-7	TRBV6-1	CASRDPGGTTYEQYF
TRBJ2-1	TRBV5-6	CASSLDRGEKFF
TRBJ1-1	TRBV4-1	CASSQGDSEAVF
TRBJ2-7	TRBV2	CASEDSQISYEQYF
TRBJ1-1	TRBV9	CASSSTLTGDRGVTEAFF
TRBJ2-1	TRBV27	CASSFGGSLYNEQFF
TRBJ2-7	TRBV5-5	CASSVNGTPDEQYF
TRBJ2-7	TRBV29-1	CSVLRDYEQYF
TRBJ2-7	TRBV7-9	CASSLGPGEAYEQYF
TRBJ1-1	TRBV27	CASSFLREINTEAFF
TRBJ2-2	TRBV5-1	CASQAAGELFF
TRBJ2-7	TRBV2	CARRGQNSYEQYF
TRBJ2-7	TRBV30	CAWSPPGQGGYEQYF
TRBJ2-1	TRBV11-1	CASSRLAVEQFF
TRBJ2-2	TRBV13	CATDTGTGSTGELFF
TRBJ2-3	TRBV4-1	CASSQDGGGTADTQYF
TRBJ2-3	TRBV11-2	CASSLDSLRSFLEGRDTQYF
TRBJ2-7	TRBV12-3/TRBV12-4	CASSLLDSGYEQYF
TRBJ2-2	TRBV24-1	CATSDPGLASNTGELFF
TRBJ1-1	TRBV19	CASSTKRGSQPTEAFF
TRBJ2-7	TRBV7-2	CASSFNRIYEQYF
TRBJ2-4	TRBV30	CAWGGTTLAKNIQYF
TRBJ2-7	TRBV12-3/TRBV12-4	CASSSSSLTSGRWAYEQYF
TRBJ2-4	TRBV27	CASSPLPKNIQYF
TRBJ2-7	TRBV20-1	CSARDYKSNEQYF
TRBJ1-6	TRBV6-5	CASSYSSGVRNSPLHF
TRBJ2-5	TRBV12-3/TRBV12-4	CASSLDVDSETQYF
TRBJ2-3	TRBV27	CASSSTSGRAEAIDTQYF
TRBJ2-7	TRBV11-2	CASSLRELAGGMTTYEQYF
TRBJ2-7	TRBV2	CASRKTGAYEQYF
TRBJ2-2	TRBV21-1	CASSKANRPNTGELFF
TRBJ2-1	TRBV3-1	CASSQDVRDSSYNEQFF
TRBJ2-3	TRBV7-6	CASSSPPGTSDTQYF
TRBJ2-3	TRBV6-1	CASSLDPSGSTDTQYF
TRBJ2-5	TRBV12-3/TRBV12-4	CASSQGIGQSGETQYF
TRBJ2-1	TRBV27	CASSLSESWGSEQFF
TRBJ2-1	TRBV29-1	CSVEGQGAYNEQFF
TRBJ2-5	TRBV5-1	CASSQRGETQYF
TRBJ2-3	TRBV29-1	CSVRDRLSTDTQYF
TRBJ2-7	TRBV20-1	CSARDGADPNEQYF
TRBJ1-1	TRBV5-1	CASAPGQGAAEAFF
TRBJ2-3	TRBV4-2	CASSQSDQGTSTDTQYF
TRBJ2-7	TRBV6-5	CASSYRDGGYEQYF
TRBJ2-3	TRBV30	CAWSVGTGGTDTQYF
TRBJ2-1	TRBV27	CASSPTGTSGNGLVNEQFF
TRBJ2-1	TRBV20-1	CSARVAGQYNEQFF
TRBJ2-4	TRBV7-9	CASSFGARGIQYF